This T cell receptor (beta chain) was sequenced during a study of technical replicates of blood from a few donors. CDR1 and CDR2 from the germline V gene are MNHNS and SASEGT. Between the trimmed V and J ends, which lost 4 bases and 1 base, there was a span of 6 bases. The CDR3 spans 13 residues. Here immunoSEQ multiplex PCR was the method, and the copy in TCRdb shows in-frame clones only, minus some. The sample shows some 74,000 clones, roughly 95% of them seen only once. V gene TRBV6-1 combines with J gene TRBJ2-3, with D tentatively TRBD1 (5 bases). The source material was T cells isolated from PBMCs. This receptor was identified in a human donor in good health. This CDR3 is CASSAQGTDTQYF. As DNA, the CDR3 is TGTGCCAGCAGTGCACAGGGCACAGATACGCAGTATTTT.